This T cell receptor (beta chain) was sequenced in a study of blood T cell repertoires in COVID-19. Study-wide context: Researchers got acute and convalescent COVID-19 samples from the United States, Italy and Spain. The analysed material was cDNA or gDNA that came from T cells, B-cell-depleted T cells, or PBMCs.

Seattle enrolled patients during active infection and tracked them longitudinally. This CDR3 region has 16 residues. Germline-derived CDR1 and CDR2 are MNHEY and SMNVEV (reference sequence). Trimming cost V 2 bases and J 7 bases; bases outside gene matches: 9. Sequencing was performed with immunoSEQ multiplex PCR; in TCRdb, only in-frame clones are kept and a portion is missing. Among some 200,000 clones listed, approximately 78% were seen once. The rearrangement joins TRBV27 to TRBJ2-3, with 10 nucleotides matching TRBD2. This TCR was sampled from a woman between 65 and 79 years old with COVID-19, enrolled during active disease. The sequencing input was peripheral blood. DNA for the CDR3: TGTGCCAGCAGTTTAGGGGGGCCGGGACTAGCGAATACGCAGTATTTT. The encoded protein is CASSLGGPGLANTQYF.